One TCR beta chain is described in this entry. The sample originates from a study of blood T cell repertoires in COVID-19. For the study at large: Collection of acute and convalescent COVID-19 samples took place in the United States, Italy and Spain.

Measured with immunoSEQ multiplex PCR; TCRdb has only the in-frame clones, and not every one. Of approximately 230,000 clones in the sample, 88% were seen once. The CDR3 is 14 amino acids. Trimming took 4 bases from V and 5 from J; bases not matched to a gene: 5. In germline, CDR1 is LGHDT, CDR2 YNNKEL (reference sequence). This TCR was recovered from a woman aged 30 to 39 with COVID-19, enrolled during active disease. The chain has TRBV3-1 (or the pseudogene TRBV3-2) and TRBJ1-1; TRBD1 matches 9 bases. The sequenced sample was peripheral blood. CDR3: CASSPWDRETEAFF. In nucleotides, the CDR3 is TGTGCCAGCAGCCCTTGGGACAGGGAGACTGAAGCTTTCTTT.